Below are 25 T cell receptor beta chains sequenced from a single sample in a study of control samples from healthy donors and cancer patients. Sequencing was performed with immunoSEQ multiplex PCR; in TCRdb, only in-frame clones are kept and a portion is missing. The sample lists tens of thousands of clones, approximately 80% occurring once. Source material: blood. Receptors were obtained from a young man in good health.

The chain combines TRBV19 with TRBJ2-7; possible D gene TRBD1, 5 bases. In germline, CDR1 is LNHDA, CDR2 SQIVND (reference sequence). Trimming left V 7 bases short and J 6 bases short, with 16 bases between. This CDR3 comprises 13 residues. CDR3 bases: TGTGCCAGTAAAATGGACAACGAAGGCGAGCAGTACTTC. It is translated as CASKMDNEGEQYF.

The rearrangement joins TRBV5-8 to TRBJ2-2; D is ambiguous. V was trimmed by 2 bases and J by 2 bases, leaving 4 bases between them. The CDR3 contains 13 residues. The germline CDR1 and CDR2 sequences are SGHTS and YDEGEE. For the CDR3, the DNA is TGTGCCAGCAGCTTTTACAACACCGGGGAGCTGTTTTTT. This encodes CASSFYNTGELFF. The complete variable domain, with remaining parts taken from reference TRBV5-8 and TRBJ2-2, reads EAGVTQSPTHLIKTRGQQATLRCSPISGHTSVYWYQQALGLGLQFLLWYDEGEERNRGNFPPRFSGRQFPNYSSELNVNALELEDSALYLCASSFYNTGELFFGEGSRLTVL.

This clone was counted only a few times. The V gene is TRBV6-5, the J gene TRBJ1-2, with a tentative D call TRBD1 (6 bases). Trimming pared 6 bases from V and 7 bases from J, leaving 12 bases between. This CDR3 has 12 residues. Germline CDR1 MNHEY, CDR2 SVGAGI. In DNA, the CDR3 is TGTGCCAGCAGCCCAATAGGGGGTGGCTACACCTTC. This encodes CASSPIGGGYTF.

As concerns this clone: The same CDR3 arises from other DNA sequences in this sample as well. V and J are TRBV4-1 and TRBJ1-5; no reliable D call. The germline V and J ends were trimmed by 0 bases and 4 bases, with 10 bases remaining between them. The CDR3 runs to 15 residues. Germline CDR1 reads MGHRA; CDR2 reads YSYEKL. Here the CDR3 reads CASSQDRSSNQPQHF. In DNA form, the CDR3 reads TGCGCCAGCAGCCAAGATAGGTCCAGTAATCAGCCCCAGCATTTT.

The chain has TRBV11-2 and TRBJ1-3, with D possibly TRBD1 on 5 matching bases. The germline V and J ends were trimmed by 5 bases and 0 bases, with 8 bases remaining between them. Germline V gene sequence: CDR1 SGHAT, CDR2 FQNNGV. The CDR3 contains 14 residues. CDR3 DNA sequence: TGTGCCAGCAGCCGGGACCCCTCTGGAAACACCATATATTTT. It specifies CASSRDPSGNTIYF. The whole variable domain, remainder taken from reference TRBV11-2 and TRBJ1-3, is EAGVAQSPRYKIIEKRQSVAFWCNPISGHATLYWYQQILGQGPKLLIQFQNNGVVDDSQLPKDRFSAERLKGVDSTLKIQPAKLEDSAVYLCASSRDPSGNTIYFGEGSWLTVV.

V gene TRBV19 combines with J gene TRBJ2-1, with 7 bases identical to TRBD2. The length of the CDR3 is 16 residues. Trimming at V came to 3 bases and at J to 0 bases, leaving 5 bases not matched to a gene. Germline CDR1 is LNHDA and CDR2 is SQIVND (reference sequence). The CDR3 protein is CASSMLPSGSYNEQFF. The CDR3 region has the DNA TGTGCCAGTAGTATGCTCCCTAGCGGCTCCTACAATGAGCAGTTCTTC.

The CDR3 bases are TGTGCCAGGTATCAGGGGAGGGTTGGAAACACCATATATTTT. Residues: CARYQGRVGNTIYF. The gene calls are TRBV19 and TRBJ1-3; D is perhaps TRBD1 (6 bases). Trimming pared 9 bases from V and 3 bases from J, leaving 15 bases between. Germline V gene lookup returns CDR1 LNHDA and CDR2 SQIVND (reference sequence). The CDR3 sequence is 14 residues long.

The rearrangement links TRBV6-4 to TRBJ2-1; the D gene is possibly TRBD1 (6 bases). Germline V gene data show CDR1 as MRHNA and CDR2 as SNTAGT. This CDR3 is built from 12 residues. V was trimmed by 0 bases and J by 14 bases, leaving 11 bases between them. This CDR3 is CASSDSGARKFF. In DNA form, the CDR3 reads TGTGCCAGCAGTGACTCGGGGGCGCGTAAGTTCTTC.

This clone was picked up a small number of times. The chain joins TRBV19 to TRBJ2-1; D may be TRBD1 (5 bases). V was trimmed by 4 bases and J by 3 bases, leaving 10 bases between them. CDR1 and CDR2 (germline): LNHDA, SQIVND (reference sequence). The CDR3 covers 14 residues. The CDR3 region is CASSTGNDYNEQFF. CDR3 bases: TGTGCCAGTAGTACAGGGAACGACTACAATGAGCAGTTCTTC.

V usage is TRBV29-1 and J usage is TRBJ1-1, with 7 bases lining up with TRBD1. The CDR3 extends over 18 amino acids. V trimming: 5 bases; J trimming: 0 bases; junction bases outside the gene matches: 18. Germline CDR1 SQVTM, CDR2 ANQGSEA. The CDR3 nucleotides read TGCAGCGTTCAGGGGGGGTCCGGGTCATGGCTCATGAACACTGAAGCTTTCTTT. Residues: CSVQGGSGSWLMNTEAFF.

V gene TRBV15 combines with J gene TRBJ2-2, with D possibly matching TRBD1 (7 bases). CDR1 is LNHNV, CDR2 YYDKDF, per germline (reference sequence). V was trimmed by 0 bases and J by 10 bases, leaving 18 bases between them. The length of the CDR3 is 16 residues. CDR3 amino acids: CATSRDRPGGSEELFF. The CDR3 nucleotides are TGTGCCACCAGCAGAGATCGTCCAGGGGGGAGCGAGGAGCTGTTTTTT.

The count of this clone is one. The chain is built from TRBV5-4 and TRBJ1-2, with 9 bases fitting TRBD1. Germline CDR1 reads SGHNT; CDR2 reads YYREEE (reference sequence). This CDR3 region has 15 residues. Losses at the gene ends were 0 bases for V and 1 base for J; bases not matched to a gene: 1. The CDR3 loop is CASSLGDRDNYGYTF. CDR3 coding DNA: TGTGCCAGCAGCTTGGGGGACAGGGATAACTATGGCTACACCTTC.

The chain links TRBV10-3 to TRBJ1-2; D remains unclear. Deletions cut 0 bases from V and 1 base from J, with 9 bases between. Germline CDR1 reads ENHRY; CDR2 reads SYGVKD. This CDR3 region has 15 residues. The CDR3 nucleotides are TGTGCCATCAGTGAGTCGGGCACACTTAACTATGGCTACACCTTC. Translation: CAISESGTLNYGYTF.

In DNA, the CDR3 is TGTGCCAGCAGTTCCAGCAGTTATGGCTACACCTTC. Its translation is CASSSSSYGYTF. The V and J genes are TRBV6-2 or TRBV6-3 and TRBJ1-2; D is ambiguous. Trimming took off 4 bases at V and 5 bases at J, with 8 bases between the two ends. The germline gives CDR1 MNHEY, CDR2 SVGEGT. The CDR3 sequence is 12 residues long.

This chain uses TRBV6-5 with TRBJ1-6, with TRBD1 as a possible D gene (5 bases). This CDR3 contains 15 residues. V dropped 2 bases and J dropped 0 bases, with 5 bases sitting between them. CDR1 is MNHEY and CDR2 is SVGAGI in the germline V gene. The CDR3 DNA reads TGTGCCAGCAGTTACGACAGCTCCTATAATTCACCCCTCCACTTT. Amino acid sequence: CASSYDSSYNSPLHF.

This clone was seen a handful of times. The chain links TRBV3-1 (or the pseudogene TRBV3-2) to TRBJ2-3; D is uncertain. Trimming took 3 bases from V and 4 from J, leaving 14 bases between them. CDR3 length equals 15 residues. Germline assignment: CDR1 LGHDT and CDR2 YNNKEL (reference sequence). CDR3 loop: CASSQARPGADTQYF. CDR3 in DNA: TGTGCCAGCAGCCAGGCTCGGCCTGGGGCAGATACGCAGTATTTT.

This clone was seen a single time. V usage is TRBV3-1 (or the pseudogene TRBV3-2) and J usage is TRBJ2-7; 8 positions agree with TRBD2. Germline V gene data show CDR1 as LGHDT and CDR2 as YNNKEL (reference sequence). This CDR3 has 14 residues. Trimming took 3 bases from V and 2 from J; bases not matched to a gene: 3. The CDR3 sequence: CASSQDSGAYEQYF. The CDR3 DNA is TGTGCCAGCAGCCAGGATAGCGGGGCCTACGAGCAGTACTTC.

This chain connects TRBV7-8 to TRBJ1-5; no clear D gene. The CDR3 loop spans 14 amino acids. V was shortened by 5 bases and J by 5 bases, with 13 bases between the two germline ends. CDR1 is SGHVS, CDR2 FQNEAQ, per germline. The CDR3 spells CASSLLPRDQPQHF. Here the CDR3 DNA reads TGTGCCAGCAGCCTACTACCCCGAGATCAGCCCCAGCATTTT.

CDR3 loop: CASSRGQANTGELFF. For the CDR3, the DNA is TGTGCCAGCAGCCGGGGACAGGCAAACACCGGGGAGCTGTTTTTT. The V and J genes are TRBV6-5 and TRBJ2-2; the match to TRBD1 covers 8 bases. Germline CDR1 reads MNHEY; CDR2 reads SVGAGI. The CDR3 spans 15 residues. The V segment lost 6 bases and the J segment 2 bases; nucleotides outside the gene matches: 5.

The rearrangement links TRBV7-9 to TRBJ2-2, with D perhaps matching TRBD1 (6 bases). This CDR3 has 16 amino acids. Trimming removed 4 bases from V and 6 bases from J, with 18 bases in between. Germline lookup yields CDR1 SEHNR and CDR2 FQNEAQ (reference sequence). The CDR3 sequence: CASSSGAWAGPGELFF. In DNA form, the CDR3 reads TGTGCCAGCAGCTCAGGGGCCTGGGCAGGGCCCGGGGAGCTGTTTTTT.

The J gene is TRBJ2-3, the V gene TRBV7-9; 8 bases match TRBD2. Germline CDR1 is SEHNR and CDR2 is FQNEAQ (reference sequence). The V segment lost 0 bases and the J segment 3 bases; nucleotides outside the gene matches: 5. The CDR3 has 16 amino acids. DNA of the CDR3: TGTGCCAGCAGCTTAGCGGTAGCGGGAAGGACAGATACGCAGTATTTT. Its translation: CASSLAVAGRTDTQYF.

The chain joins TRBV5-1 to TRBJ2-7, with D hard to call. The CDR3 covers 15 residues. CDR1 and CDR2 (germline): SGHRS, YFSETQ. Trimming pared 0 bases from V and 0 bases from J, leaving 10 bases between. The CDR3 DNA reads as TGCGCCAGCAGCTTGGTCGGCGGAATCTCCTACGAGCAGTACTTC. The encoded protein is CASSLVGGISYEQYF.

The chain recombines TRBV12-3 or TRBV12-4 with TRBJ2-1; D is uncertain. The CDR3 is 11 residues long. Trimming removed 8 bases at V and 9 bases at J, with 11 bases between. The CDR3 DNA reads TGTGCCAGCTCCCACATGGGTGAGCAGTTCTTC. The encoded protein is CASSHMGEQFF.

The V gene is TRBV28, the J gene TRBJ2-7; the match to TRBD1 covers 7 bases. This CDR3 comprises 14 residues. V was clipped by 6 bases and J by 1 base; unmatched bases: 6. Germline V CDR1 and CDR2: MDHEN, SYDVKM. Written as DNA, the CDR3 is TGTGCCAGCAGCAGAAGGGGGCGATCCTACGAGCAGTACTTC. Translating it yields CASSRRGRSYEQYF.

The V and J genes are TRBV28 and TRBJ1-1; D is possibly TRBD1 (5 bases). The V end was cut by 4 bases, the J end by 4 bases, with 16 bases between. Germline lookup yields CDR1 MDHEN and CDR2 SYDVKM. The CDR3 is 15 residues long. CDR3 DNA sequence: TGTGCCAGCAGTTCGGGCCGAGGGGCGCGCACTGAAGCTTTCTTT. Protein sequence: CASSSGRGARTEAFF.